The text below deals with one T cell receptor (beta chain). The target antigen is unknown. Generated by immunoSEQ multiplex PCR, the TCRdb table keeps only in-frame clones and is missing some. The sample records some 20,000 clones, 60% to 85% being singletons. The data were obtained in a study of STAT5B mutations in CD4+ large granular lymphocyte leukemia. Study details: Among healthy controls, a particular HLA allele went with more CDR3 'QG' motifs. Overall study findings and caveats: TRBV06-family usage was enriched in top patient clones (8/27) versus controls (2/35). Patient CD4-sorted repertoires stayed more clonal than healthy ones after leukemic-clone removal.

Germline lookup yields CDR1 MDHEN and CDR2 SYDVKM. This CDR3 has 16 residues. V lost 3 bases, J lost 1 base, and 4 bases stayed unmatched. This receptor was taken from a human donor in good health. Sequenced material: CD4+ T cells from blood buffy coats. The chain carries TRBV28 and TRBJ2-3, with 10 bases lining up with TRBD2. CDR3 nucleotides: TGTGCCAGCAGTTTTAACAGCGGGGGGGGCACAGATACGCAGTATTTT. Its protein is CASSFNSGGGTDTQYF.